This T cell receptor (beta chain) was profiled in a study of blood T cell repertoires in COVID-19. Overall study: COVID-19 samples from acute and convalescent phases originated in the United States, Italy and Spain. Sample material is recorded as cDNA or gDNA derived from T cells, B-cell-depleted T cells, or PBMCs.

TCRdb's table, derived via immunoSEQ multiplex PCR, lists solely in-frame clones and lacks some. Counted here are about 260,000 clones, 80% to 90% occurring once; the ten biggest clones make up roughly 10%. CDR3 length equals 14 residues. V lost 6 bases and J lost 1, with 12 bases in between. Germline lookup yields CDR1 LNHDA and CDR2 SQIVND (reference sequence). Input material: peripheral blood. This clonotype originated in an older woman with COVID-19, enrolled during active disease. The V call is TRBV19, the J call TRBJ1-1; maybe TRBD1 (5 bases). The CDR3 protein is CASSLGTENTEAFF. The CDR3 DNA follows: TGTGCCAGTAGCCTCGGGACTGAGAACACTGAAGCTTTCTTT.